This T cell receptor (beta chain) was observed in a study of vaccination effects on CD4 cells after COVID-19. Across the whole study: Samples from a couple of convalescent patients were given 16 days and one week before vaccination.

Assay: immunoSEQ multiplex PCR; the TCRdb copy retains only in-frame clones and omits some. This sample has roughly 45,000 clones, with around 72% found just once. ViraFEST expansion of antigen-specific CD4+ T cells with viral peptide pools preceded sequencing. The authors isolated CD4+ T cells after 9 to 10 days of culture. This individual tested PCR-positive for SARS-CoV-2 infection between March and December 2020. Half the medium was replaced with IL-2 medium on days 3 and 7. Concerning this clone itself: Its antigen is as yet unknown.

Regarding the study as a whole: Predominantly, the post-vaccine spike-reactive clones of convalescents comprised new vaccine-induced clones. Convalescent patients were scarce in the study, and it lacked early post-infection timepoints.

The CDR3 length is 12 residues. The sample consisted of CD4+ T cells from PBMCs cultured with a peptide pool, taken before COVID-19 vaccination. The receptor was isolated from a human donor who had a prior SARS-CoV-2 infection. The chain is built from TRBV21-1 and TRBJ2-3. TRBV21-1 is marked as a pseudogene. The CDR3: CASTIPTDTQYF. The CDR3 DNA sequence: TGTGCCAGCACCATACCCACAGATACGCAGTATTTT.